This T cell receptor beta chain came from a study of T-cell memory formation after mild COVID-19. V was cut by 7 bases and J by 4 bases, with 14 bases left in between. Germline V lookup: CDR1 SGHRS, CDR2 YFSETQ. This CDR3 contains 13 residues. MiXCR, run by TCRdb on the 5' RACE reads, gives a single entry per CDR3 protein. The table has 120,000 or so distinct CDR3 sequences, about 5.9% seen once; the top ten hold roughly 2%. The table lists this clonotype with a few counts. V and J are TRBV5-1 and TRBJ2-5; D is perhaps TRBD1 or TRBD2 (6 bases each). Specimen: PBMCs or a T cell subset sorted from them (not recorded which). The source of this sequence is an adult woman who had mild COVID-19 (a few samples of this study predate the infection). Cell type and time point are not known. The CDR3 nucleotides read TGCGCCAGCCACGACAGGAGGGGAGAGACCCAGTACTTC. Translating gives CASHDRRGETQYF.